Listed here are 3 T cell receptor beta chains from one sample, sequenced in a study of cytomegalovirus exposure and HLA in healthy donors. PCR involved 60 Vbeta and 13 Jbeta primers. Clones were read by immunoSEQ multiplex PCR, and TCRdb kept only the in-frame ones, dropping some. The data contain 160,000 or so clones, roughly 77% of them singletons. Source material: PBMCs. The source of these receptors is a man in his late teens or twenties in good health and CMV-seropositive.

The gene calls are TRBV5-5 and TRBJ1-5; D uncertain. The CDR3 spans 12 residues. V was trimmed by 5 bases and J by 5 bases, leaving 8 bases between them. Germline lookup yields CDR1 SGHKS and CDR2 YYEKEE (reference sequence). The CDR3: CASSNSDQPQHF. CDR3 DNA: TGTGCCAGCAGTAACAGTGATCAGCCCCAGCATTTT.

This CDR3 reads CASSSIGERLYNSPLHF. The CDR3, as DNA: TGTGCCAGCAGCTCCATCGGGGAGAGACTCTATAATTCACCCCTCCACTTT. The chain carries TRBV5-6 and TRBJ1-6; no clear D. V shed 3 bases and J shed 3 bases, with 16 bases lying between them. In germline, CDR1 is SGHDT, CDR2 YYEEEE. The CDR3 loop spans 17 amino acids.

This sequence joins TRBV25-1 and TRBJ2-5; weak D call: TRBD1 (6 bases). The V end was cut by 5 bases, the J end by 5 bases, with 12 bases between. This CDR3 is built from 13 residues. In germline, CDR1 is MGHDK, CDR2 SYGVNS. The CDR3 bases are TGTGCCAGCAGTCCACACAGGGTGGAGACCCAGTACTTC. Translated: CASSPHRVETQYF.